This entry features one T cell receptor beta chain sequence. Its antigen remains unidentified. The donors were all Caucasian adults (living in Nashville, Tennessee). V was trimmed by 2 bases and J by 2 bases, leaving 17 bases between them. CDR1 and CDR2 from the germline V gene are SGHRS and YFSETQ. The CDR3 length is 16 residues. Ten immunoSEQ deep assay plates held the unsorted PBMC DNA. As handled by the study authors: From ImmunoSEQ came sequences covering only the junction and carrying no quality scores, so filtering differed. Measured with immunoSEQ multiplex PCR; TCRdb has only the in-frame clones, and not every one. V and J calls and clone size are as listed in that table; D and trimming were resolved from the DNA. The top ten hold more than 10% of the sample, which has about 600,000 clones, around three quarters seen once. This specimen comes from a study of shared clonotypes between healthy human individuals. Study results and caveats: It was expected that sequencing depth would affect clonotype sharing among donors.

Sequenced sample: PBMCs. This chain uses TRBV5-1 with TRBJ2-7; tentatively, D is TRBD1 (6 bases). This clonotype was sampled from a woman in her forties in good health. Some clones in this sample may be carry-over from other donors' samples. This chain's CDR3 is CASSFDKLGTPYEQYF. CDR3 in DNA: TGCGCCAGCAGCTTTGACAAACTCGGGACACCCTACGAGCAGTACTTC.